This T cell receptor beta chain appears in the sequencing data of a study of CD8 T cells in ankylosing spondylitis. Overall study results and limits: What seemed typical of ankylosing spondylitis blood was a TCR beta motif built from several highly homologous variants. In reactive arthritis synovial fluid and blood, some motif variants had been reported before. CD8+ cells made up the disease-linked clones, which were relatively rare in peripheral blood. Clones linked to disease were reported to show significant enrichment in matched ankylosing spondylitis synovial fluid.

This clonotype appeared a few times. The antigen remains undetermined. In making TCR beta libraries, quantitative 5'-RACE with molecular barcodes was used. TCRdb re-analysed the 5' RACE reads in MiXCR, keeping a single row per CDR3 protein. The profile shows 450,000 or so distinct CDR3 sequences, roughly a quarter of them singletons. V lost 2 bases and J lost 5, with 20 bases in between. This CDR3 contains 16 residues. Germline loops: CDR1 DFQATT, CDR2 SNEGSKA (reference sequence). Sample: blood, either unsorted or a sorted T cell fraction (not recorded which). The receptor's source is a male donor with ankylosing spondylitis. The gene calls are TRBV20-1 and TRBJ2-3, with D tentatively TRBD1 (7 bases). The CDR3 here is CSARLAAGGNVDTQYF. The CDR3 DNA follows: TGCAGTGCTAGACTGGCAGCAGGGGGGAATGTAGATACGCAGTATTTT.